A selection of T cell receptor beta chains follows, all from one sample in a study of shared clonotypes between healthy human individuals. Repertoires were generated with immunoSEQ multiplex PCR, while TCRdb's copy carries only in-frame clones and drops some. Of 2 million to 2.5 million clones listed, about 93% are singletons. Source material: naive CD8+ T cells from PBMCs. The receptors shown here come from a man in his late teens or twenties in good health. Some clones in this sample may be carry-over from other donors' samples. Both conserved end residues are part of each CDR3. A D gene is named only where the DNA matches it firmly. Only part of the rows carry a size: once, few, many, or a class if the clone is expanded.

clone size: .
V gene: TRBV5-1
J gene: TRBJ2-7
D gene: TRBD1
CDR3 length: 15
CDR3 protein: CASSLDRDRGYEQYF
CDR3 DNA: TGCGCCAGCAGCTTGGATCGGGACAGAGGCTACGAGCAGTACTTC

clone size: .
V gene: TRBV2
J gene: TRBJ2-7
D gene: TRBD1
CDR3 length: 13
CDR3 protein: CASSPGQGREQYF
CDR3 DNA: TGTGCCAGCAGCCCGGGACAGGGGCGCGAGCAGTACTTC

clone size: .
V gene: TRBV28
J gene: TRBJ2-7
D gene: .
CDR3 length: 13
CDR3 protein: CASSFSVGFEQYF
CDR3 DNA: TGTGCCAGCAGTTTCAGCGTCGGGTTCGAGCAGTACTTC

clone size: .
V gene: TRBV6-1
J gene: TRBJ2-1
D gene: TRBD1
CDR3 length: 13
CDR3 protein: CASRHRGYNEQFF
CDR3 DNA: TGTGCCAGTCGGCACAGGGGCTACAATGAGCAGTTCTTC

clone size: .
V gene: TRBV7-9
J gene: TRBJ1-5
D gene: .
CDR3 length: 16
CDR3 protein: CASTKGGGLSNQPQHF
CDR3 DNA: TGTGCCAGCACCAAAGGGGGGGGTTTGAGCAATCAGCCCCAGCATTTT

clone size: .
V gene: TRBV4-2
J gene: TRBJ2-7
D gene: TRBD1
CDR3 length: 18
CDR3 protein: CASSQDWVGTGASYEQYF
CDR3 DNA: TGTGCCAGCAGCCAAGATTGGGTTGGAACAGGGGCCTCCTACGAGCAGTACTTC

clone size: .
V gene: TRBV21-1
J gene: TRBJ1-1
D gene: .
CDR3 length: 12
CDR3 protein: CASTSRTAEAFF
CDR3 DNA: TGTGCCAGCACCTCCAGGACGGCTGAAGCTTTCTTT

clone size: .
V gene: TRBV7-2
J gene: TRBJ2-3
D gene: TRBD2
CDR3 length: 15
CDR3 protein: CASSPTSGRTDTQYF
CDR3 DNA: TGTGCCAGCAGCCCGACTAGCGGGAGAACAGATACGCAGTATTTT

clone size: .
V gene: TRBV10-3
J gene: TRBJ2-7
D gene: TRBD2
CDR3 length: 17
CDR3 protein: CAISYTQREGRQKEQYF
CDR3 DNA: TGTGCCATCAGCTACACCCAGCGGGAGGGCCGTCAGAAAGAGCAGTACTTC

clone size: .
V gene: TRBV7-6
J gene: TRBJ2-5
D gene: TRBD1
CDR3 length: 16
CDR3 protein: CASSLGTGGSRETQYF
CDR3 DNA: TGTGCCAGCAGCTTGGGGACAGGGGGAAGTAGAGAGACCCAGTACTTC

clone size: .
V gene: TRBV29-1
J gene: TRBJ2-3
D gene: TRBD2
CDR3 length: 14
CDR3 protein: CSVVGLVGRDTQYF
CDR3 DNA: TGCAGCGTTGTGGGACTAGTAGGGAGAGATACGCAGTATTTT

clone size: .
V gene: TRBV5-1
J gene: TRBJ2-2
D gene: .
CDR3 length: 13
CDR3 protein: CASSLRGVEELFF
CDR3 DNA: TGCGCCAGCAGCTTGAGGGGGGTCGAGGAGCTGTTTTTT

clone size: few
V gene: TRBV7-2
J gene: TRBJ1-1
D gene: .
CDR3 length: 12
CDR3 protein: CASSSRQIKAFF
CDR3 DNA: TGTGCCAGCAGCTCTCGACAGATCAAAGCTTTCTTT

clone size: .
V gene: TRBV11-2
J gene: TRBJ2-2
D gene: .
CDR3 length: 16
CDR3 protein: CASSVSLTGNTGELFF
CDR3 DNA: TGTGCCAGCAGCGTAAGCCTGACAGGGAACACCGGGGAGCTGTTTTTT

clone size: .
V gene: TRBV28
J gene: TRBJ2-7
D gene: .
CDR3 length: 17
CDR3 protein: CASSSQLASDEWYEQYF
CDR3 DNA: TGTGCCAGCAGTTCCCAACTTGCTAGCGACGAGTGGTACGAGCAGTACTTC

clone size: .
V gene: TRBV28
J gene: TRBJ2-5
D gene: TRBD1
CDR3 length: 14
CDR3 protein: CASGRDRGQETQYF
CDR3 DNA: TGTGCCAGCGGGCGGGACAGGGGCCAAGAGACCCAGTACTTC